Each of the 26 T cell receptor beta chains below was sequenced from the same sample in a study of T cell responses to AZD1222 COVID-19 vaccine. TCRdb keeps only in-frame clones here, not all; method: immunoSEQ multiplex PCR. Of roughly 190,000 clones detected, more than 90% appear once; the ten largest clones hold 3.6%. The starting material was peripheral blood, obtained 28 days after the second dose of the MenACWY control vaccine. These receptors were taken from an adult who received the MenACWY meningococcal vaccine as a control.

The chain recombines TRBV11-3 with TRBJ1-6; D gene unclear. V gave up 2 bases and J gave up 9 bases, with 11 bases separating them. This CDR3 has 14 residues. CDR1 and CDR2 (germline): SGHNT, YENEEA. The CDR3 bases are TGTGCCAGCAGCTTACGGCAGGCTGGTTCACCCCTCCACTTT. Translating gives CASSLRQAGSPLHF.

CDR3 coding DNA: TGTGCCACCCTTGGGGGAGGCCCCTACGAGCAGTACTTC. It yields the protein CATLGGGPYEQYF. V gene TRBV28 combines with J gene TRBJ2-7, with D perhaps matching TRBD2 (6 bases). CDR1 is MDHEN and CDR2 is SYDVKM in the germline V gene. Trimming cost V 10 bases and J 2 bases, with 15 bases left between them. The length of the CDR3 is 13 residues.

The chain recombines TRBV19 with TRBJ2-5; TRBD1 might be the D (5 bases). The ends were cut back, 5 bases at V and 5 bases at J, with 12 bases in the middle. The germline gives CDR1 LNHDA, CDR2 SQIVND (reference sequence). The CDR3 length is 13 residues. The CDR3 loop is CASSPSRAETQYF. In DNA form, the CDR3 reads TGTGCCAGTAGTCCAAGCAGGGCGGAGACCCAGTACTTC. Drawing the rest from reference TRBV19 and TRBJ2-5, the complete variable domain is DGGITQSPKYLFRKEGQNVTLSCEQNLNHDAMYWYRQDPGQGLRLIYYSQIVNDFQKGDIAEGYSVSREKKESFPLTVTSAQKNPTAFYLCASSPSRAETQYFGPGTRLLVL.

CDR3 in amino acids: CSVEGLGGNYGYTF. DNA for the CDR3: TGCAGCGTTGAAGGCCTAGGAGGAAACTATGGCTACACCTTC. The chain joins TRBV29-1 to TRBJ1-2, with D unclear. This CDR3 contains 14 residues. V was clipped by 1 base and J by 2 bases, with 11 bases between them. Germline loops: CDR1 SQVTM, CDR2 ANQGSEA.

The gene calls are TRBV27 and TRBJ1-2; no reliable D call. CDR3 size: 13 residues. The ends were cut back, 4 bases at V and 1 base at J, with 7 bases in the middle. CDR1 and CDR2 (germline): MNHEY, SMNVEV (reference sequence). In nucleotides, the CDR3 is TGTGCCAGCAGTTCGGTGGATAACTATGGCTACACCTTC. Amino acids: CASSSVDNYGYTF.

The rearrangement uses TRBV18 and TRBJ2-1; TRBD2 aligns across 11 bases. The CDR3 loop spans 19 amino acids. Germline CDR1 KGHSH, CDR2 LQKENI. The V and J ends lost 3 bases and 0 bases, in that order; junction bases with no gene match: 10. For the CDR3, the DNA is TGTGCCAGCTCACCCCGACTAGCGGGAATCCCTAGCTCCTACAATGAGCAGTTCTTC. It encodes CASSPRLAGIPSSYNEQFF.

In DNA, the CDR3 is TGTGCCAGCAGCTCCCGGACTAGCGGGAGGGCCGACACGCAGTATTTT. Residues: CASSSRTSGRADTQYF. V is TRBV11-2 and J is TRBJ2-3, with TRBD2 matching over 15 bases. J was trimmed by 9 bases and V by 4 bases; bases with no gene match: 8. CDR1 and CDR2 (germline): SGHAT, FQNNGV. The CDR3 contains 16 residues.

CDR3 DNA: TGTGCCTGGAACCCAGGACAGGGGGATGAGGAAAAACTGTTTTTT. Translated: CAWNPGQGDEEKLFF. The chain couples TRBV30 to TRBJ1-4; 10 nucleotides match TRBD1. The trim removed 4 bases at V and 8 bases at J, leaving 10 bases unmatched. Germline V CDR1 and CDR2: GTSNPN, SVGIG (reference sequence). This CDR3 contains 15 residues. Together with reference TRBV30 and TRBJ1-4, the CDR3 gives the full variable domain: SQTIHQWPATLVQPVGSPLSLECTVEGTSNPNLYWYRQAAGRGLQLLFYSVGIGQISSEVPQNLSASRPQDRQFILSSKKLLLSDSGFYLCAWNPGQGDEEKLFFGSGTQLSVL.

The chain combines TRBV18 with TRBJ1-2, with a weak D call TRBD1 (5 bases). Per the germline V gene, CDR1 is KGHSH and CDR2 is LQKENI. Trimming removed 3 bases at V and 8 bases at J, with 19 bases between. CDR3 length: 15 residues. The CDR3 bases are TGTGCCAGCTCACCCGAGCGCGGGGACTATGGGGGCTACACCTTC. It specifies CASSPERGDYGGYTF. Supplemented by reference TRBV18 and TRBJ1-2, the full variable domain reads NAGVMQNPRHLVRRRGQEARLRCSPMKGHSHVYWYRQLPEEGLKFMVYLQKENIIDESGMPKERFSAEFPKEGPSILRIQQVVRGDSAAYFCASSPERGDYGGYTFGSGTRLTVV.

The V call is TRBV24-1, the J call TRBJ1-4, with TRBD1 identical over 7 bases. Germline V gene lookup returns CDR1 KGHDR and CDR2 SFDVKD. The V gene end was trimmed by 7 bases and the J gene end by 8 bases; junction bases not matched to a gene: 15. This CDR3 has 16 amino acids. DNA of the CDR3: TGTGCCACCAGCCCGCACCCGGCAGGGGGGGTCGAAAAACTGTTTTTT. Translated, it gives CATSPHPAGGVEKLFF.

The chain couples TRBV4-1 to TRBJ2-3; 8 bases line up with TRBD2. CDR3 length equals 18 residues. V lost 3 bases, J lost 3 bases, and 14 bases stayed unmatched. CDR1 and CDR2 (germline): MGHRA, YSYEKL. The CDR3 nucleotides are TGCGCCAGCAGCCAGGCCCTAGGACTAGCCCGCCAAACAGATACGCAGTATTTT. It specifies CASSQALGLARQTDTQYF.

Only one count was recorded for this clone. This chain uses TRBV7-9 with TRBJ2-3, with D hard to call. Trimming removed 3 bases at V and 4 bases at J, with 8 bases between. The CDR3 sequence is 13 residues long. The germline gives CDR1 SEHNR, CDR2 FQNEAQ (reference sequence). The CDR3 sequence is CASSFPGSDTQYF. The CDR3 bases are TGTGCCAGCAGCTTCCCAGGTTCAGATACGCAGTATTTT.

The chain carries TRBV25-1 and TRBJ1-4; TRBD1 is a possible D gene (6 bases). Germline loops: CDR1 MGHDK, CDR2 SYGVNS. The V end was cut by 8 bases, the J end by 4 bases, with 11 bases between. There are 13 residues in the CDR3. The CDR3 DNA is TGTGCCAGCGCGGACAGACTTAATGAAAAACTGTTTTTT. Translated, it gives CASADRLNEKLFF.

The J gene is TRBJ2-2, the V gene TRBV11-3; D might be TRBD2 (5 bases). The V end lost 2 bases, the J end lost 3 bases, and 10 bases lay between the germline ends. Germline V gene data show CDR1 as SGHNT and CDR2 as YENEEA. The CDR3 covers 15 residues. The CDR3 loop is CASSLPKGDTGELFF. CDR3 nucleotides: TGTGCCAGCAGCTTACCGAAGGGAGACACCGGGGAGCTGTTTTTT.

The chain is built from TRBV7-9 and TRBJ1-4; D is possibly TRBD1 (5 bases). Germline CDR1 reads SEHNR; CDR2 reads FQNEAQ (reference sequence). The CDR3 totals 12 residues. The V gene lost 5 bases and the J gene lost 9 bases, with 10 bases spanning the gap. The CDR3 nucleotides read TGTGCCAGCAGCCAGGGATCCAAAAAACTGTTTTTT. Protein sequence: CASSQGSKKLFF.

Regarding this clone: The same CDR3 is also encoded by other DNA sequences in this sample. This chain joins TRBV5-1 and TRBJ1-5; D not certain. The CDR3 extends over 15 amino acids. Trimming removed 0 bases at V and 0 bases at J, with 7 bases between. Germline V gene data show CDR1 as SGHRS and CDR2 as YFSETQ. Here the CDR3 reads CASSLGGSSNQPQHF. The CDR3 DNA is TGCGCCAGCAGCTTGGGGGGTTCTAGCAATCAGCCCCAGCATTTT.

This chain uses TRBV4-2 with TRBJ1-5; maybe TRBD1 (6 bases). Germline CDR1 is LGHNA and CDR2 is YNFKEQ. CDR3 size: 18 residues. V gave up 0 bases and J gave up 7 bases, with 22 bases separating them. The CDR3 here is CASSQDPPGRGKIQPQHF. The CDR3 DNA is TGTGCCAGCAGCCAAGATCCCCCTGGCAGGGGAAAAATCCAGCCCCAGCATTTT.

The rearrangement joins TRBV7-3 to TRBJ2-5, with 10 nucleotides matching TRBD2. V lost 7 bases to trimming and J lost 3 bases; unmatched junction nucleotides: 8. CDR1 is SGHTA, CDR2 FQGTGA, per germline. This CDR3 is 15 amino acids long. The CDR3 coding sequence is TGTGCCAGCAACAAAGCGGGAGGGCCGGAAGAGACCCAGTACTTC. Its translation is CASNKAGGPEETQYF.

The CDR3: CASTEHGTGVGYTF. The CDR3 coding sequence is TGTGCCAGCACCGAACACGGGACAGGGGTTGGCTACACCTTC. The rearrangement links TRBV28 to TRBJ1-2, with 10 bases aligning to TRBD1. Germline CDR1 reads MDHEN; CDR2 reads SYDVKM. J lost 7 bases, V lost 7 bases, and 9 bases had no gene match. The CDR3 is 14 amino acids.

This rearrangement joins TRBV6-5 to TRBJ2-1, with 9 nucleotides matching TRBD2. Germline loops: CDR1 MNHEY, CDR2 SVGAGI. CDR3 length: 14 residues. Unmatched junction bases numbered 6, after V lost 6 bases and J lost 6 bases. The CDR3 DNA reads as TGTGCCAGCAGCCCCGGGACTAGCATCAATGAGCAGTTCTTC. Its translation is CASSPGTSINEQFF.

The gene calls are TRBV29-1 and TRBJ2-3, with 11 bases aligning to TRBD1. J was trimmed by 6 bases and V by 3 bases; bases with no gene match: 8. The CDR3 is 15 amino acids. Germline loops: CDR1 SQVTM, CDR2 ANQGSEA. The DNA for the CDR3 is TGCAGCGTTGATGGGACAGGGGGAGCGTCTGATACGCAGTATTTT. Protein sequence: CSVDGTGGASDTQYF.

The gene calls are TRBV6-1 and TRBJ2-1; no clear D. This CDR3 comprises 13 residues. Germline V gives CDR1 MNHNS, CDR2 SASEGT. Trimming shortened V by 1 base and J by 10 bases, and 11 bases separated the two germline ends. CDR3 amino acids: CASSEEMRREQFF. The DNA for the CDR3 is TGTGCCAGCAGTGAAGAAATGCGTAGAGAGCAGTTCTTC.

The chain has TRBV5-8 and TRBJ2-1, with TRBD2 identical over 11 bases. CDR3 size: 15 residues. Germline-derived CDR1 and CDR2 are SGHTS and YDEGEE. The V and J ends lost 2 bases and 6 bases, in that order; junction bases with no gene match: 4. The CDR3 spells CASSLGTSGTNEQFF. CDR3 nucleotide sequence: TGTGCCAGCAGCTTAGGGACTAGCGGTACCAATGAGCAGTTCTTC. The complete variable domain, with remaining parts taken from reference TRBV5-8 and TRBJ2-1, reads EAGVTQSPTHLIKTRGQQATLRCSPISGHTSVYWYQQALGLGLQFLLWYDEGEERNRGNFPPRFSGRQFPNYSSELNVNALELEDSALYLCASSLGTSGTNEQFFGPGTRLTVL.

This chain joins TRBV19 and TRBJ1-6; TRBD1 might be the D (5 bases). This CDR3 contains 15 residues. Trimming shortened V by 7 bases and J by 6 bases, and 16 bases separated the two germline ends. The germline CDR1 and CDR2 sequences are LNHDA and SQIVND (reference sequence). The CDR3 DNA reads TGTGCCAGTAACATCGGGACGGTGGGTAATTCACCCCTCCACTTT. Encoded protein: CASNIGTVGNSPLHF.

The V and J genes are TRBV28 and TRBJ2-7, with 8 bases that match TRBD2. The CDR3 extends over 15 amino acids. The V gene's germline CDR1 is MDHEN and CDR2 SYDVKM. The trim removed 7 bases at V and 6 bases at J, leaving 14 bases unmatched. The CDR3 loop is CASTLRAGVASEQYF. For the CDR3, the DNA is TGTGCCAGCACCCTTCGAGCGGGAGTAGCCTCCGAGCAGTACTTC. The entire variable domain, with the rest obtained from reference TRBV28 and TRBJ2-7, is as follows: DVKVTQSSRYLVKRTGEKVFLECVQDMDHENMFWYRQDPGLGLRLIYFSYDVKMKEKGDIPEGYSVSREKKERFSLILESASTNQTSMYLCASTLRAGVASEQYFGPGTRLTVT.

The chain joins TRBV2 to TRBJ1-6; D remains unclear. This CDR3 contains 17 residues. Germline V gives CDR1 SNHLY, CDR2 FYNNEI. V was clipped by 5 bases and J by 4 bases, with 18 bases between them. In nucleotides, the CDR3 is TGTGCCAGCAGTCTTAAAGGCGGCGCTATTTATAATTCACCCCTCCACTTT. Protein product: CASSLKGGAIYNSPLHF.